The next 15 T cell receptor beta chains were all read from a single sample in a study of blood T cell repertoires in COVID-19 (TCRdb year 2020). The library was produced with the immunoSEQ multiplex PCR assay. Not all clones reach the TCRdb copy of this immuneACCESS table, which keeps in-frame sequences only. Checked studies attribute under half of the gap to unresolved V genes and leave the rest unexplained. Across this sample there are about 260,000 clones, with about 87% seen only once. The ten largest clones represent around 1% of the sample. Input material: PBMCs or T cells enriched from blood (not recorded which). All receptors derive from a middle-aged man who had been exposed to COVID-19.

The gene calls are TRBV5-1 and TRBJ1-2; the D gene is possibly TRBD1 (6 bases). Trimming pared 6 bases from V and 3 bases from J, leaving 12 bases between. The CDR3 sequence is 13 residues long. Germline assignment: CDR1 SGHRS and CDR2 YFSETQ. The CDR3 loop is CASTQGSDYGYTF. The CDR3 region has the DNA TGCGCCAGCACCCAGGGGAGTGACTATGGCTACACCTTC.

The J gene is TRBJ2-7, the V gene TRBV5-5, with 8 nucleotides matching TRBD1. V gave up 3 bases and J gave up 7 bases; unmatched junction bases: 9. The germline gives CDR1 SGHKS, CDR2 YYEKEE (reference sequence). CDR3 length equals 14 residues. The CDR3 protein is CASSYDRGRREQYV. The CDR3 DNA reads TGTGCCAGCAGCTACGACAGGGGAAGGAGGGAGCAGTACGTC.

The CDR3 reads CASSSPGLQGPHYGYTF. The CDR3 nucleotides read TGTGCCAGCAGCTCACCCGGCCTACAGGGACCCCACTATGGCTACACCTTC. The rearrangement uses TRBV7-9 and TRBJ1-2; D possibly corresponds to TRBD1 (6 bases). Trimming took off 4 bases at V and 3 bases at J, with 21 bases between the two ends. CDR1 SEHNR and CDR2 FQNEAQ come from the germline V gene (reference sequence). The CDR3 is made up of 17 amino acids.

Here the CDR3 DNA reads TGTGCCAGTTGCTTAGGAGTTTGGGACACCGGGGAGCTGTTTTTT. Its protein is CASCLGVWDTGELFF. The chain has TRBV19 and TRBJ2-2; D gene unclear. CDR1 is LNHDA, CDR2 SQIVND, per germline (reference sequence). The ends were cut back, 8 bases at V and 3 bases at J, with 16 bases in the middle. The CDR3 covers 15 residues.

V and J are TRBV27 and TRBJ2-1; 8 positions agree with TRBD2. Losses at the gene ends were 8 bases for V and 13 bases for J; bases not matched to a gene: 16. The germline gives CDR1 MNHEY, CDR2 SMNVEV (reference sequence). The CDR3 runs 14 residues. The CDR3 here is CASRRRIRAGVQFF. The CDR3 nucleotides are TGTGCCAGCCGCCGTAGAATCAGAGCGGGAGTTCAGTTCTTC.

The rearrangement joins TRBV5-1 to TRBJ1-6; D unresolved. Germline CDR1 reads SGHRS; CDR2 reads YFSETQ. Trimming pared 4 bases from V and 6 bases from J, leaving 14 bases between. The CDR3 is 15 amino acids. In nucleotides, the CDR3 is TGCGCCAGCAGCCCCTCGGTTTCGGGTAATTCACCCCTCCACTTT. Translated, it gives CASSPSVSGNSPLHF.

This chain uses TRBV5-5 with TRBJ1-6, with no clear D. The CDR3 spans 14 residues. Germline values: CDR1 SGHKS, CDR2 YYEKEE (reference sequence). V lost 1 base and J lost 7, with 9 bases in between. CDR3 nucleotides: TGTGCCAGCAGCTTGTCAGGCCCCAATTCACCCCTCCACTTT. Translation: CASSLSGPNSPLHF.

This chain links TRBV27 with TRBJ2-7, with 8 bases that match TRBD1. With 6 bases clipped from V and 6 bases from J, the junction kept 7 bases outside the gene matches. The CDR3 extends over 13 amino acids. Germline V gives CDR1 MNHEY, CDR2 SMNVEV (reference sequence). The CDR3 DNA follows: TGTGCCAGCAGCCCTTGGACAGGGTCCGAGCAGTACGTC. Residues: CASSPWTGSEQYV.

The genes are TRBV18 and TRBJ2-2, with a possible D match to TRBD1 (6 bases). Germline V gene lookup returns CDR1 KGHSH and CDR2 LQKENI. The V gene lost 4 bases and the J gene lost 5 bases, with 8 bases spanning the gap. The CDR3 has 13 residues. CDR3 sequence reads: CASSLQGTGELFF. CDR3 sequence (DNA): TGTGCCAGCTCACTACAGGGAACCGGGGAGCTGTTTTTT.

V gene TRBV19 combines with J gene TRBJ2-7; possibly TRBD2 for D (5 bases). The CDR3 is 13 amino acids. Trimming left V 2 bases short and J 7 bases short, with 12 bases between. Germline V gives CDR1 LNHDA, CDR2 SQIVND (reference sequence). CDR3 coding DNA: TGTGCCAGTAGTATACAGTTCGGGGAAGAGCAGTACTTC. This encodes CASSIQFGEEQYF.

The DNA for the CDR3 is TGTGCCAGCAGCTTAGCAACGGGGGATGGATATGGCTACACCTTC. Encoded protein: CASSLATGDGYGYTF. This chain connects TRBV7-2 to TRBJ1-2, with TRBD1 as a possible D gene (5 bases). The germline gives CDR1 SGHTA, CDR2 FQGNSA. The germline V and J ends were trimmed by 0 bases and 5 bases, with 13 bases remaining between them. The CDR3 has 15 residues.

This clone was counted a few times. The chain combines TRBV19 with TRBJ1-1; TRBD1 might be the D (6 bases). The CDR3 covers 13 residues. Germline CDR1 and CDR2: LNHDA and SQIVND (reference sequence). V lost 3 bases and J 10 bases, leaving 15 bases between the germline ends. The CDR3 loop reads CASSIPGTGRAFF. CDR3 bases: TGTGCCAGTAGTATTCCGGGCACAGGGAGAGCTTTCTTT.

CDR3 coding DNA: TGTGCCAGCAGCCAAGATCGGGGGTGGAATGAAGCTTTCTTT. Its protein is CASSQDRGWNEAFF. This sequence joins TRBV3-1 (or the pseudogene TRBV3-2) and TRBJ1-1; perhaps TRBD1 as D (5 bases). In germline, CDR1 is LGHDT, CDR2 YNNKEL (reference sequence). Trimming removed 0 bases at V and 7 bases at J, with 12 bases between. The CDR3 contains 14 residues.

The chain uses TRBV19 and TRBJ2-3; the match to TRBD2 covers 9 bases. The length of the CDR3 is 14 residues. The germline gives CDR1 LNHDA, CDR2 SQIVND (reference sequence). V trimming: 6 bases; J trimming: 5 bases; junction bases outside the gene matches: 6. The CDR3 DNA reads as TGTGCCAGTAGCGTAGCGGGAGAGGAAGATACGCAGTATTTT. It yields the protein CASSVAGEEDTQYF.

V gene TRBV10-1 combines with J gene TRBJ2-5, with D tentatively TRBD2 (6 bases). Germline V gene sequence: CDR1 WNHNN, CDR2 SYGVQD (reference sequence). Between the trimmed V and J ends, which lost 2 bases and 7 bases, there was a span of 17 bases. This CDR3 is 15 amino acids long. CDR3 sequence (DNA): TGCGCCAGCAGTGAGGGAGGGACCTACAATGGGACCCAGTACTTC. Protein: CASSEGGTYNGTQYF.